This note documents a single T cell receptor (beta chain) sequence. This CDR3 is built from 11 residues. V gave up 7 bases and J gave up 2 bases, with 4 bases separating them. CDR1 and CDR2 from the germline V gene are SNHLY and FYNNEI. This sample was included in a study of T cell responses to AZD1222 COVID-19 vaccine. Method: immunoSEQ multiplex PCR; TCRdb's copy keeps in-frame clones and lacks some. The data contain over 110,000 clones, roughly nine tenths of them seen just once; the ten biggest clones take up approximately 1.8%. The TCR comes from an adult who received the AZD1222 COVID-19 vaccine. The source material was peripheral blood, sampled 28 days after the second AZD1222 dose. This chain connects TRBV2 to TRBJ2-3; D unclear. CDR3 region: CASILTDTQYF. CDR3 bases: TGTGCCAGCATTCTCACAGATACGCAGTATTTT.